This entry lists 22 T cell receptor beta chains sequenced from one sample in a study of cytomegalovirus exposure and HLA in healthy donors. PCR amplification relied on 60 Vbeta primers (plus 13 Jbeta primers). TCRdb keeps only in-frame clones here, not all; method: immunoSEQ multiplex PCR. The table records 100,000 to 150,000 clones, over 65% of them present only once. Sequences were obtained from PBMCs. Source of these receptors: a man younger than 35 in good health and CMV-seropositive.

The chain combines TRBV5-5 with TRBJ2-7; TRBD1 matches 9 bases. After removal of 4 bases from V and 1 base from J, the junction contained 3 bases not matched to a gene. Germline V gene lookup returns CDR1 SGHKS and CDR2 YYEKEE (reference sequence). The CDR3 is 14 residues long. CDR3 amino acids: CASSPGQGSYEQYF. The CDR3 DNA is TGTGCCAGCAGCCCCGGACAGGGGTCCTACGAGCAGTACTTC.

The gene calls are TRBV7-8 and TRBJ1-2, with D possibly TRBD1 on 6 matching bases. CDR3 size: 15 residues. Germline loops: CDR1 SGHVS, CDR2 FQNEAQ. Trimming cost V 0 bases and J 8 bases, with 16 bases left between them. The CDR3 nucleotides read TGTGCCAGCAGCTTAGCATCCAGGGGTTTGCAAGGCTACACCTTC. It yields the protein CASSLASRGLQGYTF. The whole variable domain, remainder taken from reference TRBV7-8 and TRBJ1-2, is GAGVSQSPRYKVAKRGQDVALRCDPISGHVSLFWYQQALGQGPEFLTYFQNEAQLDKSGLPSDRFFAERPEGSVSTLKIQRTQQEDSAVYLCASSLASRGLQGYTFGSGTRLTVV.

The V gene is TRBV6-5, the J gene TRBJ1-5, with no clear D. This CDR3 contains 13 residues. Germline V lookup: CDR1 MNHEY, CDR2 SVGAGI. Trimming took off 2 bases at V and 7 bases at J, with 9 bases between the two ends. The CDR3 is CASSYGPQQPQHF. Written as DNA, the CDR3 is TGTGCCAGCAGTTACGGGCCCCAGCAGCCCCAGCATTTT.

The V call is TRBV5-1, the J call TRBJ2-1, with 7 bases identical to TRBD1. The CDR3 is made up of 15 amino acids. The germline gives CDR1 SGHRS, CDR2 YFSETQ. J lost 2 bases, V lost 3 bases, and 5 bases had no gene match. The CDR3 protein is CASSSTGTAYNEQFF. For the CDR3, the DNA is TGCGCCAGCAGCTCGACCGGGACAGCCTACAATGAGCAGTTCTTC.

This chain connects TRBV13 to TRBJ1-2; the match to TRBD1 covers 10 bases. Germline trimming cut 0 bases from V and 8 bases from J; bases unmatched to any gene: 9. Looked up from germline, CDR1 is PRHDT and CDR2 is FYEKMQ (reference sequence). This CDR3 has 16 residues. As DNA, the CDR3 is TGTGCCAGCAGCTTAGGACTGACCGGGACAGGGGCAGGCTACACCTTC. Translating it yields CASSLGLTGTGAGYTF.

The chain carries TRBV12-5 and TRBJ2-5; TRBD1 aligns across 11 bases. Germline V CDR1 and CDR2: LGHNT, FRNRAP. The CDR3 consists of 14 residues. Trimming at V came to 5 bases and at J to 11 bases, leaving 10 bases not matched to a gene. The CDR3 loop is CASGLGTGGGEQYF. The DNA of the CDR3 is TGTGCTAGTGGTCTCGGGACAGGGGGAGGGGAGCAGTACTTC.

CDR3 residues: CASSSQGNTEAFF. The CDR3, as DNA: TGTGCCAGTAGTTCACAGGGGAACACTGAAGCTTTCTTT. The chain links TRBV19 to TRBJ1-1; D may be TRBD1 (6 bases). The V gene lost 5 bases and the J gene lost 1 base, with 8 bases spanning the gap. The CDR3 consists of 13 residues. Germline V gene sequence: CDR1 LNHDA, CDR2 SQIVND (reference sequence).

The rearrangement links TRBV18 to TRBJ2-3; 7 positions match TRBD2. CDR1 and CDR2 from the germline V gene are KGHSH and LQKENI. The CDR3 has 16 amino acids. The V gene end was trimmed by 3 bases and the J gene end by 7 bases; junction bases not matched to a gene: 13. CDR3 protein: CASSPPGLHYANTQYF. The CDR3 DNA sequence: TGTGCCAGCTCACCCCCGGGACTACACTATGCGAATACGCAGTATTTT.

This clone was seen a handful of times. The chain employs TRBV19 and TRBJ2-3, with D tentatively TRBD2 (5 bases). V dropped 5 bases and J dropped 2 bases, with 11 bases sitting between them. Germline loops: CDR1 LNHDA, CDR2 SQIVND (reference sequence). This CDR3 is 14 amino acids long. CDR3 coding DNA: TGTGCCAGTAGTGGACCCCTAGCCACAGATACGCAGTATTTT. Its translation: CASSGPLATDTQYF. Variable domain in full (rest from reference TRBV19 and TRBJ2-3): DGGITQSPKYLFRKEGQNVTLSCEQNLNHDAMYWYRQDPGQGLRLIYYSQIVNDFQKGDIAEGYSVSREKKESFPLTVTSAQKNPTAFYLCASSGPLATDTQYFGPGTRLTVL.

A note on this clone: The sample has other DNA sequences that encode this CDR3 too. This rearrangement joins TRBV7-8 to TRBJ1-6; 9 bases are a match to TRBD1. The ends lost 3 bases at V and 7 bases at J; junction bases unmatched: 10. Germline V gene sequence: CDR1 SGHVS, CDR2 FQNEAQ. The CDR3 has 17 amino acids. CDR3 in amino acids: CASSLGGGTGKNSPLHF. The DNA of the CDR3 is TGTGCCAGCAGCTTGGGCGGAGGGACAGGGAAGAATTCACCCCTCCACTTT.

This rearrangement joins TRBV13 to TRBJ2-5; TRBD1 aligns across 9 bases. This CDR3 is 15 amino acids long. CDR1 and CDR2 (germline): PRHDT, FYEKMQ (reference sequence). Germline trimming cut 4 bases from V and 5 bases from J; bases unmatched to any gene: 8. The CDR3 coding sequence is TGTGCCAGCAGCTCAAGAGGACAGGGGCTGGAGACCCAGTACTTC. It specifies CASSSRGQGLETQYF.

V and J are TRBV9 and TRBJ1-1, with D perhaps TRBD1 (5 bases). In germline, CDR1 is SGDLS, CDR2 YYNGEE. CDR3 length: 15 amino acids. V gave up 0 bases and J gave up 1 base, with 10 bases separating them. CDR3 loop: CASSVEVGANTEAFF. CDR3 DNA: TGTGCCAGCAGCGTAGAGGTTGGGGCGAACACTGAAGCTTTCTTT. Looking up the rest from reference TRBV9 and TRBJ1-1 gives the full variable domain: DSGVTQTPKHLITATGQRVTLRCSPRSGDLSVYWYQQSLDQGLQFLIQYYNGEERAKGNILERFSAQQFPDLHSELNLSSLELGDSALYFCASSVEVGANTEAFFGQGTRLTVV.

The gene calls are TRBV13 and TRBJ2-3, with 12 bases identical to TRBD2. This CDR3 is built from 17 residues. Germline trimming cut 1 base from V and 3 bases from J; bases unmatched to any gene: 5. In germline, CDR1 is PRHDT, CDR2 FYEKMQ (reference sequence). The CDR3 coding sequence is TGTGCCAGCAGCTTAGTCCCGACTAGCGGGGGAACAGATACGCAGTATTTT. It codes for CASSLVPTSGGTDTQYF. The whole variable domain, remainder taken from reference TRBV13 and TRBJ2-3, is AAGVIQSPRHLIKEKRETATLKCYPIPRHDTVYWYQQGPGQDPQFLISFYEKMQSDKGSIPDRFSAQQFSDYHSELNMSSLELGDSALYFCASSLVPTSGGTDTQYFGPGTRLTVL.

This clone was observed once. This chain links TRBV9 with TRBJ2-3; 8 nucleotides match TRBD1. The V segment lost 3 bases and the J segment 5 bases; nucleotides outside the gene matches: 11. Germline CDR1 reads SGDLS; CDR2 reads YYNGEE. The CDR3 has 16 amino acids. The CDR3 here is CASSGLGQGSVDTQYF. CDR3 nucleotides: TGTGCCAGCAGCGGTCTCGGACAGGGCTCGGTAGATACGCAGTATTTT.

J is TRBJ1-2 and V is TRBV7-2; unclear D gene. V lost 5 bases, J lost 4 bases, and 14 bases lay in between. Germline V gene lookup returns CDR1 SGHTA and CDR2 FQGNSA. The CDR3 contains 14 residues. The CDR3 reads CASSPRTPSYGYTF. The CDR3 DNA follows: TGTGCCAGCAGCCCCCGCACACCCTCCTATGGCTACACCTTC.

The chain joins TRBV25-1 to TRBJ2-1; possible D gene TRBD2, 5 bases. V lost 1 base, J lost 3 bases, and 7 bases lay in between. The CDR3 is 14 residues long. Germline assignment: CDR1 MGHDK and CDR2 SYGVNS. The CDR3: CASSESGIYNEQFF. Written as DNA, the CDR3 is TGTGCCAGCAGTGAATCCGGGATCTACAATGAGCAGTTCTTC.

CDR3 residues: CASRDPPRETQYF. The CDR3 DNA sequence: TGTGCCAGCCGAGACCCGCCGAGGGAGACCCAGTACTTC. The V gene is TRBV18, the J gene TRBJ2-5, with unresolved D. CDR1 is KGHSH and CDR2 is LQKENI in the germline V gene. The CDR3 extends over 13 amino acids. Trimming took off 8 bases at V and 5 bases at J, with 15 bases between the two ends.

This chain's CDR3 is CASSPSADKLGQRAFF. The DNA for the CDR3 is TGTGCCAGCAGCCCCTCTGCTGACAAGCTGGGACAAAGGGCTTTCTTT. V usage is TRBV14 and J usage is TRBJ1-1; D is possibly TRBD1 (6 bases). Germline CDR1 SGHDN, CDR2 FVKESK. V lost 4 bases, J lost 11 bases, and 26 bases lay in between. CDR3 size: 16 residues.

The V and J genes are TRBV5-1 and TRBJ2-7, with 7 bases fitting TRBD1. The CDR3 contains 17 residues. V lost 1 base to trimming and J lost 4 bases; unmatched junction nucleotides: 14. Germline V lookup: CDR1 SGHRS, CDR2 YFSETQ. In DNA, the CDR3 is TGCGCCAGCAGCTTGACCGTGTTGGCAGGGGGAATATACGAGCAGTACTTC. Translated, it gives CASSLTVLAGGIYEQYF.

The chain combines TRBV7-9 with TRBJ1-1; the match to TRBD1 covers 8 bases. The germline CDR1 and CDR2 sequences are SEHNR and FQNEAQ (reference sequence). V was pared by 1 base and J by 4 bases, with 2 bases of the junction left unmatched. CDR3 length: 14 residues. In nucleotides, the CDR3 is TGTGCCAGCAGCTTAGACAGGGGGAGCACTGAAGCTTTCTTT. It yields the protein CASSLDRGSTEAFF.

This sequence joins TRBV11-2 and TRBJ1-3, with D maybe TRBD1 (5 bases). This CDR3 is built from 14 residues. V was cut by 5 bases and J by 2 bases, with 10 bases left in between. Germline CDR1 is SGHAT and CDR2 is FQNNGV. CDR3 nucleotides: TGTGCCAGCAGCGGCGGGGGGGCTGGAAACACCATATATTTT. Protein product: CASSGGGAGNTIYF.

The chain recombines TRBV11-2 with TRBJ2-1, with D perhaps TRBD2 (5 bases). Trimming removed 4 bases at V and 9 bases at J, with 13 bases between. This CDR3 has 13 amino acids. Germline CDR1 reads SGHAT; CDR2 reads FQNNGV. The CDR3 region is CASSSPRAGEQFF. CDR3 coding DNA: TGTGCCAGCAGCTCCCCGAGGGCGGGTGAGCAGTTCTTC.